The clone carrying this T cell receptor beta chain was observed at least ten times. The antigen is undetermined. This entry comes from a study of T cells after yellow fever vaccination. Broader study findings: The CD4 compartment and the CD8 compartment contained a small share of clonotypes in common.

Each CDR3 protein is one row after TCRdb ran MiXCR on the 5' RACE reads. In the table there are around 320,000 distinct CDR3 sequences, over 3.5% of which are singletons. This TCR was sampled from a man aged 18 to 35 who received the YFV17D yellow fever vaccine. The sample consisted of PBMCs, taken 15 days after the yellow fever booster vaccination.

The CDR3 DNA is TGCAGTGCTCGCAGGGAGACCGGGGAGCTGTTTTTT. It codes for CSARRETGELFF. The J gene is TRBJ2-2, the V gene TRBV20-1, with D perhaps being TRBD1 or TRBD2 (5 bases each). The CDR3 runs 12 residues. The germline V gene encodes CDR1 DFQATT and CDR2 SNEGSKA (reference sequence). V shed 5 bases and J shed 5 bases, with 9 bases lying between them.